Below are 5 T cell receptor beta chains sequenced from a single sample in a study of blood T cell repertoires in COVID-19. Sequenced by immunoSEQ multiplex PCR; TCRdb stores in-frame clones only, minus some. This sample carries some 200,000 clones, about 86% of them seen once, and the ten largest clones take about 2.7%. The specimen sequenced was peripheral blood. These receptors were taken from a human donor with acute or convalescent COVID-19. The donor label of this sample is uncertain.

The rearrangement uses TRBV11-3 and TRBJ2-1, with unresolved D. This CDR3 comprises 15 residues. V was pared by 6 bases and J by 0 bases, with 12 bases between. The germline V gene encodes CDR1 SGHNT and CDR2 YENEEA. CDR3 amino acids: CASSPGRSSYNEQFF. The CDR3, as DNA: TGTGCCAGCAGTCCTGGTCGGAGCTCCTACAATGAGCAGTTCTTC.

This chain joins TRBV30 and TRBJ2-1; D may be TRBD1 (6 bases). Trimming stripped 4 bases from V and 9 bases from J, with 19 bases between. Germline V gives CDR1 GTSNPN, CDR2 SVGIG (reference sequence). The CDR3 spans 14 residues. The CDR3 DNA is TGTGCCTGGAAGGGGGACCTTCCAAAAGGTGAGCAGTTCTTC. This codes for CAWKGDLPKGEQFF.

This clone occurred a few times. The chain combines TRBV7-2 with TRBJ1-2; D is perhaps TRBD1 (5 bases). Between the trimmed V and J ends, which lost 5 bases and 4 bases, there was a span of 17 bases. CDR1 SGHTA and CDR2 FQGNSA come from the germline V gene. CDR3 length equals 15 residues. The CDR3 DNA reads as TGTGCCAGCAGCCGGGAGGGGCAGGGCCGCTATGGCTACACCTTC. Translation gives CASSREGQGRYGYTF.

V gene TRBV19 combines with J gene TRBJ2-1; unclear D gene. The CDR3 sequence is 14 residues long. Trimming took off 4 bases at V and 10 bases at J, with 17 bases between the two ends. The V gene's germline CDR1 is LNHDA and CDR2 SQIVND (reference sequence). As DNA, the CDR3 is TGTGCCAGTAGTACCCCTGGGCTGACCAGGGAGCAGTTCTTC. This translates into CASSTPGLTREQFF. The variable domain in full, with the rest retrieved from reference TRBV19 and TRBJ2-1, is DGGITQSPKYLFRKEGQNVTLSCEQNLNHDAMYWYRQDPGQGLRLIYYSQIVNDFQKGDIAEGYSVSREKKESFPLTVTSAQKNPTAFYLCASSTPGLTREQFFGPGTRLTVL.

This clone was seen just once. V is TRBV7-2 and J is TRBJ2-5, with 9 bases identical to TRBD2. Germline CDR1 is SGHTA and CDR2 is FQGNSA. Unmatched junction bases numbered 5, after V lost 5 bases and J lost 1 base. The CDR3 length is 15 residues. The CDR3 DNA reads TGTGCCAGCAGCAAAGCGGGGGGAACCCAAGAGACCCAGTACTTC. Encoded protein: CASSKAGGTQETQYF.